Listed here are 27 T cell receptor beta chains from one sample, sequenced in a study of cytomegalovirus exposure and HLA in healthy donors. Use of 60 Vbeta and 13 Jbeta primers characterized the PCR. The table came from immunoSEQ multiplex PCR; TCRdb's copy has only in-frame clones and leaves some out. The sample totals 70,000 or so clones. Material for sequencing was PBMCs. The source of these receptors is a female donor in good health and CMV-seropositive.

V and J are TRBV5-1 and TRBJ1-3; D unresolved. From germline, CDR1 is SGHRS and CDR2 YFSETQ. V was trimmed by 4 bases and J by 3 bases, leaving 14 bases between them. This CDR3 is 15 amino acids long. CDR3 in amino acids: CASSPEAGSGNTIYF. The CDR3 region has the DNA TGCGCCAGCAGCCCGGAAGCGGGGAGTGGAAACACCATATATTTT.

V and J are TRBV10-3 and TRBJ2-5, with 7 bases fitting TRBD2. The CDR3 runs 14 residues. Trimming at V came to 0 bases and at J to 5 bases, leaving 3 bases not matched to a gene. CDR1 and CDR2 (germline): ENHRY, SYGVKD. This CDR3 is CAISESQGGETQYF. In DNA form, the CDR3 reads TGTGCCATCAGTGAGTCGCAGGGAGGGGAGACCCAGTACTTC.

V and J are TRBV30 and TRBJ1-1; D may be TRBD1 (5 bases). The germline V gene has CDR1 GTSNPN and CDR2 SVGIG (reference sequence). Trimming removed 0 bases at V and 5 bases at J, with 10 bases between. The CDR3 is made up of 13 amino acids. The CDR3 DNA follows: TGTGCCTGGAGTGTAGGAGGGGAAACTGAAGCTTTCTTT. Amino acids: CAWSVGGETEAFF.

This rearrangement joins TRBV29-1 to TRBJ1-4, with 10 bases matching TRBD1. The CDR3 spans 13 residues. In germline, CDR1 is SQVTM, CDR2 ANQGSEA. V was pared by 3 bases and J by 6 bases, with 1 base of the junction left unmatched. The CDR3 loop reads CSVEGQGHEKLFF. The CDR3 nucleotides are TGCAGCGTTGAGGGACAGGGGCATGAAAAACTGTTTTTT.

The V call is TRBV4-3, the J call TRBJ2-7; 9 bases map to TRBD2. Per the germline V gene, CDR1 is LGHNA and CDR2 is YSLEER. The ends lost 0 bases at V and 4 bases at J; junction bases unmatched: 4. The CDR3 spans 15 residues. CDR3 residues: CASSQDSSGVYEQYF. The CDR3 DNA follows: TGCGCCAGCAGCCAAGACTCTAGCGGGGTGTACGAGCAGTACTTC.

The chain joins TRBV7-6 to TRBJ2-5; maybe TRBD2 (7 bases). TRBJ2-7 explains the end of the DNA better; the J call may be wrong. This CDR3 region has 14 residues. The germline CDR1 and CDR2 sequences are SGHVS and FNYEAQ. The CDR3 loop reads CASSQWGGGYEQYF. Written as DNA, the CDR3 is TGTGCCAGCAGCCAGTGGGGGGGCGGGTACGAGCAGTACTTC.

The rearrangement links TRBV14 to TRBJ1-1, with D hard to call. The CDR3 covers 13 residues. Germline CDR1 reads SGHDN; CDR2 reads FVKESK. The V gene lost 2 bases and the J gene lost 0 bases, with 4 bases spanning the gap. CDR3 sequence (DNA): TGTGCCAGCAGCCAATTAATGAACACTGAAGCTTTCTTT. Amino acids: CASSQLMNTEAFF.

The chain couples TRBV30 to TRBJ2-3; 10 nucleotides match TRBD2. With 0 bases clipped from V and 0 bases from J, the junction kept 12 bases outside the gene matches. Germline V gives CDR1 GTSNPN, CDR2 SVGIG (reference sequence). There are 19 residues in the CDR3. In DNA, the CDR3 is TGTGCCTGGAGTGTAGGGCTAGCGGGGGTACGAGCTAGCACAGATACGCAGTATTTT. Residues: CAWSVGLAGVRASTDTQYF.

The chain combines TRBV5-6 with TRBJ1-4; TRBD1 might be the D (6 bases). CDR1 and CDR2 from the germline V gene are SGHDT and YYEEEE. The CDR3 has 16 amino acids. Trimming removed 2 bases from V and 5 bases from J, with 16 bases in between. The CDR3 reads CASSFLTGPGNEKLFF. CDR3 nucleotides: TGTGCCAGCAGCTTCCTCACAGGGCCAGGAAATGAAAAACTGTTTTTT.

The gene calls are TRBV20-1 and TRBJ1-1; D may be TRBD1 (6 bases). CDR1 is DFQATT and CDR2 is SNEGSKA in the germline V gene (reference sequence). V lost 0 bases, J lost 11 bases, and 10 bases lay in between. The length of the CDR3 is 11 residues. Here the CDR3 reads CSARDARGAFF. The CDR3, as DNA: TGCAGTGCTAGAGACGCCAGGGGCGCTTTCTTT.

The CDR3 bases are TGCGCCAGCAGCTTGGGAGCTAGCGGGGGAACAGATACGCAGTATTTT. Its translation: CASSLGASGGTDTQYF. The chain joins TRBV5-1 to TRBJ2-3, with 10 bases lining up with TRBD2. V shed 0 bases and J 3 bases; nucleotides not matched to a gene: 4. The germline CDR1 and CDR2 sequences are SGHRS and YFSETQ. This CDR3 has 16 residues.

The rearrangement uses TRBV27 and TRBJ1-2, with D perhaps matching TRBD1 (5 bases). The CDR3 covers 15 residues. With 3 bases removed from V and 8 bases from J, the gap between germline ends came to 19 bases. Germline V gives CDR1 MNHEY, CDR2 SMNVEV (reference sequence). The CDR3 spells CASSLFQGMDEGYTF. CDR3 DNA: TGTGCCAGCAGTTTGTTCCAGGGTATGGATGAGGGCTACACCTTC.

The genes are TRBV27 and TRBJ1-5, with 9 bases matching TRBD1. Germline trimming cut 5 bases from V and 10 bases from J; bases unmatched to any gene: 9. The CDR3 runs 14 residues. Looked up from germline, CDR1 is MNHEY and CDR2 is SMNVEV (reference sequence). The CDR3 DNA follows: TGTGCCAGCAGTCCAACAGGGGGCCTTTCACCCCAGCATTTT. It yields the protein CASSPTGGLSPQHF.

The chain has TRBV4-1 and TRBJ1-2, with 7 bases that match TRBD1. J gave up 7 bases and V 4 bases, and 18 bases lay outside the gene matches. CDR1 is MGHRA, CDR2 YSYEKL, per germline. There are 17 residues in the CDR3. The CDR3 loop is CASSPRQGRSMGIGYTF. As DNA, the CDR3 is TGCGCCAGCAGCCCCAGACAGGGCCGGAGTATGGGTATTGGCTACACCTTC.

The chain combines TRBV19 with TRBJ1-5, with D possibly being TRBD1 (5 bases). The CDR3 has 15 amino acids. The ends were cut back, 3 bases at V and 5 bases at J, with 14 bases in the middle. Germline lookup yields CDR1 LNHDA and CDR2 SQIVND (reference sequence). The CDR3 region is CASSIQGSGYQPQHF. The CDR3 bases are TGTGCCAGTAGTATCCAGGGAAGTGGCTATCAGCCCCAGCATTTT.

The gene calls are TRBV7-6 and TRBJ1-6; 7 bases align to TRBD1. CDR3 length equals 12 residues. V gave up 5 bases and J gave up 9 bases; unmatched junction bases: 1. CDR1 and CDR2 from the germline V gene are SGHVS and FNYEAQ. The CDR3 DNA reads TGTGCCAGCAGCCCAGGGGGTTCACCCCTCCACTTT. As protein: CASSPGGSPLHF.

The chain employs TRBV18 and TRBJ1-1, with D perhaps matching TRBD1 (6 bases). The CDR3 has 14 amino acids. Germline values: CDR1 KGHSH, CDR2 LQKENI. Trimming shortened V by 1 base and J by 1 base, and 7 bases separated the two germline ends. CDR3 protein: CASSPRGPNTEAFF. The CDR3 bases are TGTGCCAGCTCACCACGGGGGCCGAACACTGAAGCTTTCTTT.

The J gene is TRBJ1-4, the V gene TRBV29-1, with D possibly being TRBD1 (6 bases). Deletions cut 4 bases from V and 5 bases from J, with 11 bases between. The CDR3 loop spans 13 amino acids. Germline CDR1 SQVTM, CDR2 ANQGSEA. CDR3 loop: CSVGGQLNEKLFF. DNA for the CDR3: TGCAGCGTTGGAGGACAGCTCAATGAAAAACTGTTTTTT. Based on the CDR3 plus reference TRBV29-1 and TRBJ1-4, the full variable domain is SAVISQKPSRDICQRGTSLTIQCQVDSQVTMMFWYRQQPGQSLTLIATANQGSEATYESGFVIDKFPISRPNLTFSTLTVSNMSPEDSSIYLCSVGGQLNEKLFFGSGTQLSVL.

This rearrangement joins TRBV19 to TRBJ2-1; 9 bases are a match to TRBD1. Germline assignment: CDR1 LNHDA and CDR2 SQIVND (reference sequence). This CDR3 is 17 amino acids long. Trimming took 6 bases from V and 5 from J; bases not matched to a gene: 14. The CDR3 coding sequence is TGTGCCAGTAGCGCCCTCGAAGGACAGGGGACCGACAATGAGCAGTTCTTC. Amino acids: CASSALEGQGTDNEQFF. Supplemented by reference TRBV19 and TRBJ2-1, the full variable domain reads DGGITQSPKYLFRKEGQNVTLSCEQNLNHDAMYWYRQDPGQGLRLIYYSQIVNDFQKGDIAEGYSVSREKKESFPLTVTSAQKNPTAFYLCASSALEGQGTDNEQFFGPGTRLTVL.

The chain has TRBV10-3 and TRBJ2-7; 7 nucleotides agree with TRBD2. V was pared by 0 bases and J by 2 bases, with 7 bases of the junction left unmatched. This CDR3 has 16 amino acids. Germline lookup yields CDR1 ENHRY and CDR2 SYGVKD. The DNA for the CDR3 is TGTGCCATCAGTGAGTCCGTTGCGGGGGTTACCTACGAGCAGTACTTC. Its protein is CAISESVAGVTYEQYF.

The chain has TRBV6-5 and TRBJ2-7; possible D gene TRBD2, 6 bases. Trimming took 0 bases from V and 2 from J, leaving 11 bases between them. Germline loops: CDR1 MNHEY, CDR2 SVGAGI. This CDR3 is built from 15 residues. The CDR3, as DNA: TGTGCCAGCAGTTACTCGGGGGGTACCACCTACGAGCAGTACTTC. Translation gives CASSYSGGTTYEQYF.

J is TRBJ1-4 and V is TRBV19, with TRBD1 as a possible D gene (5 bases). Germline V gene lookup returns CDR1 LNHDA and CDR2 SQIVND (reference sequence). CDR3 length equals 16 residues. With 1 base removed from V and 6 bases from J, the gap between germline ends came to 15 bases. In nucleotides, the CDR3 is TGTGCCAGTAGTATAGCAGGTGCGGGGGAGGATGAAAAACTGTTTTTT. Its protein product is CASSIAGAGEDEKLFF.

The rearrangement links TRBV4-3 to TRBJ1-1; 7 positions match TRBD1. After removal of 0 bases from V and 7 bases from J, the junction contained 8 bases not matched to a gene. From germline, CDR1 is LGHNA and CDR2 YSLEER. The CDR3 is 15 residues long. CDR3 sequence (DNA): TGCGCCAGCAGCCAAGATATCGGGACAGAAATTGAAGCTTTCTTT. It encodes CASSQDIGTEIEAFF.

The CDR3 coding sequence is TGTGCCTGGAGTAGAGGTGCGTCTAACTATGGCTACACCTTC. This translates into CAWSRGASNYGYTF. The J gene is TRBJ1-2, the V gene TRBV30; D remains ambiguous. The CDR3 consists of 14 residues. Trimming stripped 2 bases from V and 0 bases from J, with 10 bases between. Germline CDR1 reads GTSNPN; CDR2 reads SVGIG (reference sequence).

This rearrangement joins TRBV25-1 to TRBJ2-5; perhaps TRBD1 as D (5 bases). Germline assignment: CDR1 MGHDK and CDR2 SYGVNS. Trimming took off 7 bases at V and 0 bases at J, with 9 bases between the two ends. The CDR3 covers 13 residues. As DNA, the CDR3 is TGTGCCAGCAATGGACACAACCAAGAGACCCAGTACTTC. Its translation is CASNGHNQETQYF.

This rearrangement joins TRBV6-5 to TRBJ2-3, with 8 bases identical to TRBD2. The germline CDR1 and CDR2 sequences are MNHEY and SVGAGI. The CDR3 extends over 15 amino acids. J was trimmed by 6 bases and V by 2 bases; bases with no gene match: 7. CDR3 region: CASSYRLAGTDTQYF. DNA of the CDR3: TGTGCCAGCAGTTACCGGCTAGCGGGTACTGATACGCAGTATTTT.

The chain recombines TRBV7-6 with TRBJ2-7; 8 nucleotides line up with TRBD1. The germline gives CDR1 SGHVS, CDR2 FNYEAQ. The CDR3 consists of 13 residues. The V segment lost 5 bases and the J segment 4 bases; nucleotides outside the gene matches: 4. The CDR3 reads CASSPGTGYEQYF. CDR3 nucleotides: TGTGCCAGCAGCCCAGGGACAGGTTACGAGCAGTACTTC.